The 6 T cell receptor beta chains below come from one sample, sequenced in a study of CD8 T cells in Susac syndrome (dated by TCRdb to between 2019 and 2020). Preparation of the library involved the immunoSEQ multiplex PCR assay. RNA was extracted using the RNeasy kit, and about 0.5 to 1 ug of the RNA was reverse transcribed with random hexamers. TCRdb cleaned the public reads at Q25 with fastp, built clones with MiXCR and kept in-frame beta chains. CDR3 protein sequences are deduplicated, and each keeps its most common genes and DNA. The sample data list about 160,000 distinct CDR3 sequences, and roughly nine tenths of these were observed just once. The top ten clones comprise around 0.075% of the sample. The sequencing input was CD4+ T cells from PBMCs. These receptors were obtained from a human donor in good health.

The rearrangement links TRBV6-2 or TRBV6-3 to TRBJ2-6; possible D gene TRBD1, 5 bases. The V gene lost 7 bases and the J gene lost 1 base, with 8 bases spanning the gap. CDR3 length: 14 residues. CDR1 MNHEY and CDR2 SVGEGT come from the germline V gene. Written as DNA, the CDR3 is TGTGCCAGCATTAACAGGTCTGGGGCCAACGTCCTGACTTTC. It specifies CASINRSGANVLTF.

The rearrangement links TRBV5-1 to TRBJ1-5; D might be TRBD1 (5 bases). CDR1 is SGHRS, CDR2 YFSETQ, per germline. Trimming stripped 4 bases from V and 2 bases from J, with 13 bases between. This CDR3 is 15 amino acids long. DNA for the CDR3: TGCGCCAGCAGCCCGGACCAGGGACGCAATCAGCCCCAGCATTTT. Protein: CASSPDQGRNQPQHF. The full variable domain, in which reference TRBV5-1 and TRBJ1-5 provide the parts outside the CDR3, is KAGVTQTPRYLIKTRGQQVTLSCSPISGHRSVSWYQQTPGQGLQFLFEYFSETQRNKGNFPGRFSGRQFSNSRSEMNVSTLELGDSALYLCASSPDQGRNQPQHFGDGTRLSIL.

This rearrangement joins TRBV7-2 to TRBJ1-1; D possibly corresponds to TRBD1 (6 bases). Germline CDR1 and CDR2: SGHTA and FQGNSA. Trimming removed 2 bases from V and 3 bases from J, with 13 bases in between. CDR3 size: 15 residues. The CDR3: CASSLTGPGDTEAFF. CDR3 bases: TGTGCCAGCAGCTTAACAGGGCCCGGGGACACTGAAGCTTTCTTT. The full variable domain, in which reference TRBV7-2 and TRBJ1-1 provide the parts outside the CDR3, is GAGVSQSPSNKVTEKGKDVELRCDPISGHTALYWYRQSLGQGLEFLIYFQGNSAPDKSGLPSDRFSAERTGGSVSTLTIQRTQQEDSAVYLCASSLTGPGDTEAFFGQGTRLTVV.

The chain employs TRBV30 and TRBJ2-5; 11 bases are a match to TRBD2. Germline V lookup: CDR1 GTSNPN, CDR2 SVGIG (reference sequence). The CDR3 runs 13 residues. CDR3 in DNA: TGTGGGTTTAGCGGGGGGGCCGGTGAGACCCAGTACTTC. This encodes CGFSGGAGETQYF.

This clonotype occurred once. The chain links TRBV7-2 to TRBJ2-3, with 8 nucleotides matching TRBD2. The ends lost 1 base at V and 2 bases at J; junction bases unmatched: 8. The CDR3 has 17 amino acids. Germline V gives CDR1 SGHTA, CDR2 FQGNSA. The CDR3: CASSLGLAGGITDTQYF. CDR3 DNA: TGTGCCAGCAGCTTAGGTCTCGCGGGGGGCATCACAGATACGCAGTATTTT. Full variable domain (missing parts from reference TRBV7-2 and TRBJ2-3): GAGVSQSPSNKVTEKGKDVELRCDPISGHTALYWYRQSLGQGLEFLIYFQGNSAPDKSGLPSDRFSAERTGGSVSTLTIQRTQQEDSAVYLCASSLGLAGGITDTQYFGPGTRLTVL.

The V and J genes are TRBV27 and TRBJ2-5; tentative D call: TRBD2 (6 bases). The ends were cut back, 6 bases at V and 4 bases at J, with 12 bases in the middle. Germline assignment: CDR1 MNHEY and CDR2 SMNVEV (reference sequence). CDR3 size: 13 residues. The chain's CDR3 is CASRREVAETQYF. The CDR3 region has the DNA TGTGCCAGCAGGAGGGAGGTAGCAGAGACCCAGTACTTC.